Listed below are T cell receptor beta chains from one sample, sequenced in a study of beta chain features in type 1 diabetes. Profiling relied on immunoSEQ multiplex PCR, and the TCRdb table lists in-frame clones only, not all of them. Of some 330,000 clones listed, approximately 11% are singletons. Sequencing was carried out using naive CD4+ T cells from blood. The receptors come from a woman aged 25 to 39 in good health. CDR3s include the opening cysteine and the closing phenylalanine or tryptophan. Fields, in order: CDR3 length, J gene, clone size, D gene, V gene, CDR3 DNA, CDR3 protein. A D gene is named only where the DNA matches it firmly. Some rows mark clone size as missing; the rest say once, few, many or name a class of expanded clone.

>17|TRBJ2-2|-|-|TRBV11-2
TGTGCCACAACCTCTCGGGGGAGACCCCTGAACACCGGGGAGCTGTTTTTT
CATTSRGRPLNTGELFF
>13|TRBJ2-7|few|-|TRBV4-3
TGCGCCAGCAGCCAAGTGACTAGCTACGAGCAGTACTTC
CASSQVTSYEQYF
>15|TRBJ1-1|-|TRBD1|TRBV14
TGTGCCAGCAGCCAATTCAGGGGGATGAACACTGAAGCTTTCTTT
CASSQFRGMNTEAFF
>14|TRBJ1-2|-|-|TRBV30
TGTGCCTGGGTAATGGACACAAATAACTATGGCTACACCTTC
CAWVMDTNNYGYTF
>15|TRBJ2-6|-|-|TRBV2
TGTGCCAGCAAGGAGGGACGCTCTGGGGCCAACGTCCTGACTTTC
CASKEGRSGANVLTF
>11|TRBJ2-1|-|-|TRBV5-1
TGCGCCAGCAGTTCCGACAATGAGCAGTTCTTC
CASSSDNEQFF
>11|TRBJ1-1|-|-|TRBV29-1
TGCAGCGCCGGATGGGGGCTGGCGGCTTTCTTT
CSAGWGLAAFF
>14|TRBJ2-4|-|-|TRBV5-8
TGTGCCAGCAGCTTGGGATCGGGGTTGGACATTCAGTACTTC
CASSLGSGLDIQYF
>15|TRBJ2-3|few|-|TRBV30
TGTGCCTGGTCGAGGGGCGCGGGATATGAAGATACGCAGTATTTT
CAWSRGAGYEDTQYF
>16|TRBJ2-3|-|TRBD2|TRBV15
TGTGCCACCAGCGGGGGAGGGTGGGCCCTCACAGATACGCAGTATTTT
CATSGGGWALTDTQYF
>15|TRBJ1-4|few|-|TRBV7-2
TGTGCCAGCAGCTTAGCGAGAGGCAGTAATGAAAAACTGTTTTTT
CASSLARGSNEKLFF
>13|TRBJ1-1|-|-|TRBV18
TGTGCCAGCTCACTGGGCCTGCAGCCTGAAGCTTTCTTT
CASSLGLQPEAFF
>13|TRBJ2-7|few|TRBD2|TRBV19
TGTGCCAGTAGTACTAGCGGGCGCTACGAGCAGTACTTC
CASSTSGRYEQYF
>14|TRBJ1-4|-|TRBD1|TRBV28
TGTGCCAGCAGTTCGGGACAGAATAATGAAAAACTGTTTTTT
CASSSGQNNEKLFF
>14|TRBJ1-5|-|TRBD1|TRBV30
TGTGCCTGGAGTGTACAGGGGGGGAATCAGCCCCAGCATTTT
CAWSVQGGNQPQHF
>12|TRBJ2-7|few|-|TRBV27
TGTGCCAGCAGTCCAACTCCGGTCGAGCAGTACTTC
CASSPTPVEQYF
>14|TRBJ2-2|few|-|TRBV6-6
TGTGCCAGCAAGGCGGTACTCGAAACCGGGGAGCTGTTTTTT
CASKAVLETGELFF
>13|TRBJ2-4|few|TRBD1|TRBV29-1
TGCAGCGGCGCCGGGACAGGGGCCGGATTTCAGTACTTC
CSGAGTGAGFQYF
>14|TRBJ2-7|-|-|TRBV7-6
TGTGCCAGCAGCTTAGACCCCCTGGGGGGCGAGCAGTACTTC
CASSLDPLGGEQYF
>17|TRBJ1-2|-|-|TRBV4-2
TGTGCCAGCAGCCAAGTAATGGCGGTGGAGGTCAGCTATGGCTACACCTTC
CASSQVMAVEVSYGYTF
>15|TRBJ2-5|-|-|TRBV7-3
TGTGCCAGCAGCTTAAGCCCTCCAGGGCTGGAGACCCAGTACTTC
CASSLSPPGLETQYF
>13|TRBJ2-5|-|-|TRBV5-4
TGTGCCAGCAGCTTCGGCGACAAAGAGACCCAGTACTTC
CASSFGDKETQYF
>15|TRBJ2-1|few|TRBD2|TRBV5-1
TGCGCCAGCAGCTTGCTAGCGGAGACCTACAATGAGCAGTTCTTC
CASSLLAETYNEQFF
>13|TRBJ2-3|-|TRBD2|TRBV5-1
TGCGCCAGCAGGACTAGCGACACAGATACGCAGTATTTT
CASRTSDTDTQYF
>11|TRBJ1-1|few|-|TRBV30
TGTGCCTGGAGTCGGAACACTGAAGCTTTCTTT
CAWSRNTEAFF
>14|TRBJ2-3|few|TRBD2|TRBV29-1
TGCAGCGCTGTAGCGGGAGTGGGCACAGATACGCAGTATTTT
CSAVAGVGTDTQYF
>17|TRBJ2-2|few|-|TRBV5-1
TGCGCCAGCAGCCCTTGGAAGGTCAGCGCGGTTTCCGGGGAGCTGTTTTTT
CASSPWKVSAVSGELFF
>16|TRBJ2-4|-|TRBD1|TRBV19
TGTGCCAGTAGTAGGACGGGACAGAGGGCCAAAAACATTCAGTACTTC
CASSRTGQRAKNIQYF
>14|TRBJ1-1|-|-|TRBV11-2
TGTGCCAGCAGCTTAGAAGCCAGGTACACTGAAGCTTTCTTT
CASSLEARYTEAFF
>14|TRBJ2-6|-|-|TRBV7-3
TGTGCCAGCAGCTTCGTCTCTGGGGCCAACGTCCTGACTTTC
CASSFVSGANVLTF
>16|TRBJ2-5|few|-|TRBV7-6
TGTGCCAGCAGCTTACGGTCTACCGAGGACCAAGAGACCCAGTACTTC
CASSLRSTEDQETQYF
>15|TRBJ2-1|few|TRBD2|TRBV4-3
TGCGCCAGCAGCCGACTAGCGGGAGTGGGGGATGAGCAGTTCTTC
CASSRLAGVGDEQFF
>15|TRBJ2-1|-|TRBD2|TRBV10-3
TGTGCCATCAGGACCGGGACTAGCGGGAGCCATGAGCAGTTCTTC
CAIRTGTSGSHEQFF
>13|TRBJ2-5|-|-|TRBV19
TGTGCCAGTAGCGGACAGATCCAAGAGACCCAGTACTTC
CASSGQIQETQYF
>13|TRBJ2-1|few|TRBD2|TRBV29-1
TGCAGCGTCAAAAGCGGGATAGGCGATGAGCAGTTCTTC
CSVKSGIGDEQFF
>14|TRBJ2-5|-|TRBD2|TRBV7-7
TGTGCTAGCAGCGTGTCTAGCGGCCAAGAGACCCAGTACTTC
CASSVSSGQETQYF
>15|TRBJ2-7|-|TRBD2|TRBV11-1
TGTGCCAGCAGCTTTGGACTAGCGGGAGTCTACGAGCAGTACTTC
CASSFGLAGVYEQYF
>15|TRBJ2-7|-|-|TRBV7-9
TGTGCCAGCAGCTTAAGCAAAGGGTCCAGCGGCGAGCAGTACTTC
CASSLSKGSSGEQYF
>15|TRBJ2-5|few|TRBD2|TRBV7-3
TGTGCCAGCAGCTTAAGGAGCGGGAGGTTGGAGACCCAGTACTTC
CASSLRSGRLETQYF
>17|TRBJ2-2|few|TRBD2|TRBV9
TGTGCCAGCAGCTCGCTTGGGGGGGGAGGGCCGATCGGGGAGCTGTTTTTT
CASSSLGGGGPIGELFF
>15|TRBJ2-3|few|TRBD2|TRBV5-1
TGCGCCAGCAGCGGTACTAGCGGAGTCACAGATACGCAGTATTTT
CASSGTSGVTDTQYF
>14|TRBJ2-3|-|TRBD2|TRBV2
TGTGCCAGCAAAATAGCGGGAGTTACAGATACGCAGTATTTT
CASKIAGVTDTQYF
>12|TRBJ2-7|-|TRBD2|TRBV28
TGTGCCAGCAGTGTCGCGGGAGACCTTTGGTACTTC
CASSVAGDLWYF
>13|TRBJ1-5|-|-|TRBV30
TGTGCCTGGAGTGTGAGTCTCAATCAGCCCCAGCATTTT
CAWSVSLNQPQHF
>15|TRBJ2-7|-|-|TRBV28
TGTGCCAGCAGTCCCATCGGCGGGCCAACCTACGAGCAGTACTTC
CASSPIGGPTYEQYF
>14|TRBJ1-2|few|TRBD1|TRBV28
TGTGCCAGCATCCAGGGACAGACCCTCTATGGCTACACCTTC
CASIQGQTLYGYTF
>15|TRBJ1-5|few|TRBD1|TRBV18
TGTGCCAGCTCCCCCTCCGGGACAGGGAACCAGCCCCAGCATTTT
CASSPSGTGNQPQHF
>14|TRBJ1-1|-|-|TRBV9
TGTGCCAGCAGCGTAGGACAAGAGAACACTGAAGCTTTCTTT
CASSVGQENTEAFF
>13|TRBJ2-3|few|-|TRBV5-8
TGTGCCAGCAGCTTATCCCACGGGGATACGCAGTATTTT
CASSLSHGDTQYF
>15|TRBJ2-5|few|-|TRBV5-6
TGTGCCAGCAGCTCCTTAGCGGAACACCAAGAGACCCAGTACTTC
CASSSLAEHQETQYF
>13|TRBJ1-3|few|-|TRBV18
TGTGCCAGCTCGACAATGTGGGGAGACACCATATATTTT
CASSTMWGDTIYF
>16|TRBJ2-3|-|TRBD1|TRBV5-4
TGTGCCAGCAGCATCCGGACAGGGGGGGCGGCAGATACGCAGTATTTT
CASSIRTGGAADTQYF
>14|TRBJ1-2|once|TRBD1|TRBV18
TGTGCCAGCTCACCACGGAGGGACAGAAGTGGCTACACCTTC
CASSPRRDRSGYTF
>19|TRBJ2-2|-|TRBD2|TRBV7-2
TGTGCCAGCAGCCGGATATGGGGTAGCGGGAGTAGAGGGGCCGGGGAGCTGTTTTTT
CASSRIWGSGSRGAGELFF
>16|TRBJ2-5|-|TRBD1|TRBV5-6
TGTGCCAGCAGCTTGGGGATCGGGACAGTTCAAGAGACCCAGTACTTC
CASSLGIGTVQETQYF
>14|TRBJ2-3|-|-|TRBV5-1
TGCGCCAGCAGCTTCAGACAGGGCACAGATACGCAGTATTTT
CASSFRQGTDTQYF
>16|TRBJ2-1|-|TRBD2|TRBV15
TGTGCCACCAGCCGTCCCGGGACTAGCGGAGGGGACGAGCAGTTCTTC
CATSRPGTSGGDEQFF
>15|TRBJ2-1|-|TRBD2|TRBV9
TGTGCCAGCAGCGTATTCAGCGGGACGTACAATGAGCAGTTCTTC
CASSVFSGTYNEQFF
>15|TRBJ2-1|few|TRBD1|TRBV19
TGTGCCAGTAGGCAACCGGGACAGGGTCGCAATGAGCAGTTCTTC
CASRQPGQGRNEQFF